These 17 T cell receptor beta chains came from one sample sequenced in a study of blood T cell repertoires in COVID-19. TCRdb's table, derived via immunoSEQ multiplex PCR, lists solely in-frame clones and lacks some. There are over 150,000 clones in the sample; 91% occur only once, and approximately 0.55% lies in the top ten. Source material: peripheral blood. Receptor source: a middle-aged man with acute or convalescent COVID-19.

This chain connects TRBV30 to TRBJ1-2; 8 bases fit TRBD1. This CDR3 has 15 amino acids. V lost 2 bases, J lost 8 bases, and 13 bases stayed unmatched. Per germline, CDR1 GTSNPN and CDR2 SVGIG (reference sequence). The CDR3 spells CAWSFRDRPLGGYTF. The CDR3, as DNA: TGTGCCTGGAGTTTTCGGGACAGGCCCCTTGGGGGCTACACCTTC. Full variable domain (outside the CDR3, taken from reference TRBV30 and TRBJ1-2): SQTIHQWPATLVQPVGSPLSLECTVEGTSNPNLYWYRQAAGRGLQLLFYSVGIGQISSEVPQNLSASRPQDRQFILSSKKLLLSDSGFYLCAWSFRDRPLGGYTFGSGTRLTVV.

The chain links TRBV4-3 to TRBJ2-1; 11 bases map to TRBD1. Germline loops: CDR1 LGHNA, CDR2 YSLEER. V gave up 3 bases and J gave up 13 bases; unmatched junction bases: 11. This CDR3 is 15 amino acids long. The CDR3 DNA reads TGCGCCAGCAGCCAGGGACAGGGGGTTTACTTGGAACAGTTCTTC. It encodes CASSQGQGVYLEQFF.

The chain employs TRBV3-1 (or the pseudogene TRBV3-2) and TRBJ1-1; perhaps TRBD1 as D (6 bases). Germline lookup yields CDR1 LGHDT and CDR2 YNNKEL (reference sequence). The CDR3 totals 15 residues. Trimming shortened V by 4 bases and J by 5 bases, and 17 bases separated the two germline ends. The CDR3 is CASSPSGTRRTEAFF. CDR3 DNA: TGTGCCAGCAGCCCCTCCGGGACAAGGCGAACTGAAGCTTTCTTT.

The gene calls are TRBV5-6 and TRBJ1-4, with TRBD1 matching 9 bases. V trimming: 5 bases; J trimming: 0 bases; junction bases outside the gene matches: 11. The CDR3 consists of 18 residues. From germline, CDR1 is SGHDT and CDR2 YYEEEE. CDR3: CASSYRGQSRTTNEKLFF. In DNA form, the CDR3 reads TGTGCCAGCAGTTACAGGGGGCAATCACGTACAACTAATGAAAAACTGTTTTTT. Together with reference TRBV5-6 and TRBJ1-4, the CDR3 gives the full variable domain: DAGVTQSPTHLIKTRGQQVTLRCSPKSGHDTVSWYQQALGQGPQFIFQYYEEEERQRGNFPDRFSGHQFPNYSSELNVNALLLGDSALYLCASSYRGQSRTTNEKLFFGSGTQLSVL.

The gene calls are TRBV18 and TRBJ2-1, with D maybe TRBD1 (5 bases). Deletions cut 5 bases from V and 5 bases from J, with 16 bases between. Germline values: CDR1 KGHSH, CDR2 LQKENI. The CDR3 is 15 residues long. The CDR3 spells CASSSRTRVDNEQFF. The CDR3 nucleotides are TGTGCCAGCTCATCCCGAACCAGGGTCGACAATGAGCAGTTCTTC.

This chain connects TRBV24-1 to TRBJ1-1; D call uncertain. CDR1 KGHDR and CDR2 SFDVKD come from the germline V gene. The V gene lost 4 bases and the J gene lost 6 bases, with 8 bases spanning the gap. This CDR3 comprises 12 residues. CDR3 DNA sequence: TGTGCCACCAGTGACCCATTTTCTGAAGCTTTCTTT. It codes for CATSDPFSEAFF.

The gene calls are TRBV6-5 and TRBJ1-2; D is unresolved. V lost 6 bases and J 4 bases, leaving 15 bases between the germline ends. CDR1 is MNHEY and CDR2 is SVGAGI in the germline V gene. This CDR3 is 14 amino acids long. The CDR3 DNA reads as TGTGCCAGCAGCCACGGGAGGGTCGGCTATGGCTACACCTTC. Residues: CASSHGRVGYGYTF.

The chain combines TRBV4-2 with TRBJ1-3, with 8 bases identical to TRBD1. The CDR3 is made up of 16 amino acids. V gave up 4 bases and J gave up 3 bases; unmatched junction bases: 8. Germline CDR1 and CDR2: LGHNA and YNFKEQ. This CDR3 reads CASSLLFDRGGNTIYF. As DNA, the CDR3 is TGTGCCAGCAGCCTATTATTCGACAGGGGTGGAAACACCATATATTTT.

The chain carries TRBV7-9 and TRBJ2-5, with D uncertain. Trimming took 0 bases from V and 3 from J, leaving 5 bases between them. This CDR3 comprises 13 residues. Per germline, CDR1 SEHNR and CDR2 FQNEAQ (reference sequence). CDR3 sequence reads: CASSLATEETQYF. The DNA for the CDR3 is TGTGCCAGCAGCTTAGCTACTGAAGAGACCCAGTACTTC.

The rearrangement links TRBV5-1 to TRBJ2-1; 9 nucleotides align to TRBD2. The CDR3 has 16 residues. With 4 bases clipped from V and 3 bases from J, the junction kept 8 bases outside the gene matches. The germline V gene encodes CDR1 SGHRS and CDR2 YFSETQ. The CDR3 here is CASSGWSGRNYNEQFF. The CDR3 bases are TGCGCCAGCAGCGGGTGGAGCGGGAGGAACTACAATGAGCAGTTCTTC. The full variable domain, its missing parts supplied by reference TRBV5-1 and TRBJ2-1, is KAGVTQTPRYLIKTRGQQVTLSCSPISGHRSVSWYQQTPGQGLQFLFEYFSETQRNKGNFPGRFSGRQFSNSRSEMNVSTLELGDSALYLCASSGWSGRNYNEQFFGPGTRLTVL.

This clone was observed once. The CDR3 loop is CASSSYPRQGVDTEAFF. The CDR3 nucleotides read TGTGCCAGCAGCTCCTACCCTAGACAGGGGGTGGACACTGAAGCTTTCTTT. V gene TRBV11-2 combines with J gene TRBJ1-1; 9 bases match TRBD1. Germline-derived CDR1 and CDR2 are SGHAT and FQNNGV. CDR3 length equals 17 residues. V was clipped by 4 bases and J by 3 bases; unmatched bases: 12.

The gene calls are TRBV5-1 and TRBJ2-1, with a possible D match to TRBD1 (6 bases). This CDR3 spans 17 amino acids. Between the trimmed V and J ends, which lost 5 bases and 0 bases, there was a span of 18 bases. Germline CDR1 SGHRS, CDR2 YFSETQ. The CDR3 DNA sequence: TGCGCCAGCAGATCGGACAGTAGTCTCTACTCCTACAATGAGCAGTTCTTC. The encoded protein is CASRSDSSLYSYNEQFF.

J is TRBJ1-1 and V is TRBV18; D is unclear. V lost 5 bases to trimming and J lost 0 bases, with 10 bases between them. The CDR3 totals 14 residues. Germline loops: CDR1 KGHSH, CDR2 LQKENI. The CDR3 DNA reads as TGTGCCAGCTCAGGTTTAGAGGTGAACACTGAAGCTTTCTTT. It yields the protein CASSGLEVNTEAFF. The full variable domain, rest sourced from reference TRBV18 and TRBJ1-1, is NAGVMQNPRHLVRRRGQEARLRCSPMKGHSHVYWYRQLPEEGLKFMVYLQKENIIDESGMPKERFSAEFPKEGPSILRIQQVVRGDSAAYFCASSGLEVNTEAFFGQGTRLTVV.

The CDR3 bases are TGTGCCAGCAGCGACAGGGGCAGGCAGCCCCAGCATTTT. Translating gives CASSDRGRQPQHF. J is TRBJ1-5 and V is TRBV6-6; 8 nucleotides line up with TRBD1. This CDR3 has 13 amino acids. Germline V lookup: CDR1 MNHNY, CDR2 SVGAGI (reference sequence). V gave up 6 bases and J gave up 7 bases; unmatched junction bases: 5.

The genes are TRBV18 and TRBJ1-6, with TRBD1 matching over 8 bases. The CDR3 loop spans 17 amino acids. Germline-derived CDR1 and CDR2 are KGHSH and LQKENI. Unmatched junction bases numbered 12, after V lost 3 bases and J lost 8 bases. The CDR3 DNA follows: TGTGCCAGCTCACCGAGGACAGGGAGGCTGGGTGATTCACCCCTCCACTTT. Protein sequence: CASSPRTGRLGDSPLHF.

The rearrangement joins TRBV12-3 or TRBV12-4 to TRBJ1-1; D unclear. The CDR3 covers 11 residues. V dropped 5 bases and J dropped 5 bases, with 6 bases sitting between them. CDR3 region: CASSPFTEAFF. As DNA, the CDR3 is TGTGCCAGCAGTCCTTTTACTGAAGCTTTCTTT.

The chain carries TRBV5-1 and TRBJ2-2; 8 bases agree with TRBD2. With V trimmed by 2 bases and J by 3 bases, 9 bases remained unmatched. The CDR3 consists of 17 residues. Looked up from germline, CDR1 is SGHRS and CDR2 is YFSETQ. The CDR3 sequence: CASSLPAGAADTGELFF. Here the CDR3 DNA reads TGCGCCAGCAGCTTACCAGCGGGAGCGGCGGACACCGGGGAGCTGTTTTTT. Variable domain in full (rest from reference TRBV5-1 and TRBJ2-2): KAGVTQTPRYLIKTRGQQVTLSCSPISGHRSVSWYQQTPGQGLQFLFEYFSETQRNKGNFPGRFSGRQFSNSRSEMNVSTLELGDSALYLCASSLPAGAADTGELFFGEGSRLTVL.